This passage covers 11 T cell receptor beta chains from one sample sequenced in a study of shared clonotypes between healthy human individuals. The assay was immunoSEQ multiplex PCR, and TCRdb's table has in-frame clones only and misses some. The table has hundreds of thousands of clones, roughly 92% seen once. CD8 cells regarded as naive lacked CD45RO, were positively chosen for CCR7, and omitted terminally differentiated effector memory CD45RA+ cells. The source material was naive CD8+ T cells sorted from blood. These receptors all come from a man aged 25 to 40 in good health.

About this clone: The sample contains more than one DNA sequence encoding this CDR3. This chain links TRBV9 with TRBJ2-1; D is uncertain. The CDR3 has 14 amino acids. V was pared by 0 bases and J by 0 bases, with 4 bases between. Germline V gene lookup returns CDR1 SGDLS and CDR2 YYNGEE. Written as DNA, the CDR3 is TGTGCCAGCAGCGTAGCGGTCTCCTACAATGAGCAGTTCTTC. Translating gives CASSVAVSYNEQFF.

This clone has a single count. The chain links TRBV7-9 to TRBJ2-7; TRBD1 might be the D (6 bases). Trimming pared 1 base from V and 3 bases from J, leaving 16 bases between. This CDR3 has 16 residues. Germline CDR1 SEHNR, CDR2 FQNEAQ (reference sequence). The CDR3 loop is CASSLGRQGRYYEQYF. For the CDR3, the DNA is TGTGCCAGCAGCTTAGGTCGGCAGGGGCGGTACTACGAGCAGTACTTC. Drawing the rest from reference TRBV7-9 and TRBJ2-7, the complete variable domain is DTGVSQNPRHKITKRGQNVTFRCDPISEHNRLYWYRQTLGQGPEFLTYFQNEAQLEKSRLLSDRFSAERPKGSFSTLEIQRTEQGDSAMYLCASSLGRQGRYYEQYFGPGTRLTVT.

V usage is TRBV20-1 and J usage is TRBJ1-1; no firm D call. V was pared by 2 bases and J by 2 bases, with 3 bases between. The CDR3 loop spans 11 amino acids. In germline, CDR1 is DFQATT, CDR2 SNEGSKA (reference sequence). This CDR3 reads CSARPNTEAFF. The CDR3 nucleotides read TGCAGTGCTAGACCAAACACTGAAGCTTTCTTT.

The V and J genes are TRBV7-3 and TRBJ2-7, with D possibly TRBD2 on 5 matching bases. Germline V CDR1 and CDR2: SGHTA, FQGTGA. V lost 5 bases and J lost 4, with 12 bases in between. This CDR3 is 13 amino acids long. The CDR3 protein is CASSPFGGYEQYF. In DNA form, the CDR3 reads TGTGCCAGCAGCCCCTTCGGCGGGTACGAGCAGTACTTC. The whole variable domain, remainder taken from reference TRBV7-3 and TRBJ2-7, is GAGVSQTPSNKVTEKGKYVELRCDPISGHTALYWYRQSLGQGPEFLIYFQGTGAADDSGLPNDRFFAVRPEGSVSTLKIQRTERGDSAVYLCASSPFGGYEQYFGPGTRLTVT.

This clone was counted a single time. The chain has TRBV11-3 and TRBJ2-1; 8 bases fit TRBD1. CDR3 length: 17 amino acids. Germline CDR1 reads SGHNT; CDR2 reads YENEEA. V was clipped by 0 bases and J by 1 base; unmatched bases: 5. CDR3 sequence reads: CASSLEGRDRSYNEQFF. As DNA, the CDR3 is TGTGCCAGCAGCTTAGAGGGCCGGGACAGGTCCTACAATGAGCAGTTCTTC.

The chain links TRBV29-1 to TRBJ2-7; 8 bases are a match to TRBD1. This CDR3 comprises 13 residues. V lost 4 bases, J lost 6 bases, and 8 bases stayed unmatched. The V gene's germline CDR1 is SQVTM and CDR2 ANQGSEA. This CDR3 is CSVVEDRVSEQYF. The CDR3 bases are TGCAGCGTTGTCGAGGACAGGGTGAGCGAGCAGTACTTC.

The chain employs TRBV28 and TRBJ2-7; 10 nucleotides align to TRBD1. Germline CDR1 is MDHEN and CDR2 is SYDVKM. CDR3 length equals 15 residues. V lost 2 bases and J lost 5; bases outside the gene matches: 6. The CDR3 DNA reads TGTGCCAGCAGTTTAGGGGGGACAGGGGACCACGAGCAGTACTTC. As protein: CASSLGGTGDHEQYF.

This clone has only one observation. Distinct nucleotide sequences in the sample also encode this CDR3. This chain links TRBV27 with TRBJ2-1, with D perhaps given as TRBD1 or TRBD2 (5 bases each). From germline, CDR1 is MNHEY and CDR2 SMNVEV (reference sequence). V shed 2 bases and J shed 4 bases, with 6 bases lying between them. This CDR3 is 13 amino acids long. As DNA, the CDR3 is TGTGCCAGCAGTTTAGGGACGTACAATGAGCAGTTCTTC. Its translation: CASSLGTYNEQFF.

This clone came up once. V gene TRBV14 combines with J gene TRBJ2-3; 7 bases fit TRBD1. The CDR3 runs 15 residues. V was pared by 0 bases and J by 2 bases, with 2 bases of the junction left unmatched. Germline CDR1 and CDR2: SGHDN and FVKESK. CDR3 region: CASSQEDRNTDTQYF. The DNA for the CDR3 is TGTGCCAGCAGCCAAGAGGACAGGAACACAGATACGCAGTATTTT.

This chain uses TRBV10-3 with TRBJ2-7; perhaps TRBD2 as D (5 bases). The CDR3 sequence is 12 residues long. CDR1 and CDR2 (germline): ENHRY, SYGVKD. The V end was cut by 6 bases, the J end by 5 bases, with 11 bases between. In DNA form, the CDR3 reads TGTGCCATCAGCGGGGAAGCCCACGAGCAGTACTTC. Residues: CAISGEAHEQYF.

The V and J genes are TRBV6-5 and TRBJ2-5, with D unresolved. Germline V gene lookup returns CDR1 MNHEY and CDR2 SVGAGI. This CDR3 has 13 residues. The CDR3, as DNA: TGTGCGAGTCAAAGGGTCCATGGGGAGACCCAGTACTTC. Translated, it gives CASQRVHGETQYF.